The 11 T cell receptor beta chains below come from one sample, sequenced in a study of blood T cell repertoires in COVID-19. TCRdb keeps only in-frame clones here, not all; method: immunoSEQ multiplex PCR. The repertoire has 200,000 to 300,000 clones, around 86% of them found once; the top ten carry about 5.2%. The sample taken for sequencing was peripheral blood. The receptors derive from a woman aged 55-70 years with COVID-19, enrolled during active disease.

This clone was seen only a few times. CDR3 sequence: CAWGSAYNEQFF. CDR3 coding DNA: TGTGCCTGGGGGAGTGCCTACAATGAGCAGTTCTTC. This chain joins TRBV30 and TRBJ2-1; D possibly corresponds to TRBD2 (5 bases). V lost 5 bases to trimming and J lost 2 bases, with 7 bases between them. CDR3 length: 12 residues. Per germline, CDR1 GTSNPN and CDR2 SVGIG (reference sequence).

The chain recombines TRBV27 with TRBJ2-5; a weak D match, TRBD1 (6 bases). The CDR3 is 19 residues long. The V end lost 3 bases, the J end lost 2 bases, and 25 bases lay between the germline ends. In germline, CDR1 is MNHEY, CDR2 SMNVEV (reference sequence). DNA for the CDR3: TGTGCCAGCAGTTTTTCCGGGCAAGGCCGAGGACAGACTCAAGAGACCCAGTACTTC. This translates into CASSFSGQGRGQTQETQYF.

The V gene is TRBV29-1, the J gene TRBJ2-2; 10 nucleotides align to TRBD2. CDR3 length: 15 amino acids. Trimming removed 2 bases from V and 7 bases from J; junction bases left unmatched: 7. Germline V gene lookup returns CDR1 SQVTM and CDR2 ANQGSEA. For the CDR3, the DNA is TGCAGCGTTGAACTGACTAGCGGGTCGAACGGGGAGCTGTTTTTT. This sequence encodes CSVELTSGSNGELFF.

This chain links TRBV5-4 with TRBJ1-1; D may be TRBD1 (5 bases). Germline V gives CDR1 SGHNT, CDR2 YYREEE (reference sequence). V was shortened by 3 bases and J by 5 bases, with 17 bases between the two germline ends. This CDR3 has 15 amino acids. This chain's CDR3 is CASSSPRVGGTEAFF. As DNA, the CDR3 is TGTGCCAGCAGCTCCCCAAGGGTGGGGGGGACTGAAGCTTTCTTT.

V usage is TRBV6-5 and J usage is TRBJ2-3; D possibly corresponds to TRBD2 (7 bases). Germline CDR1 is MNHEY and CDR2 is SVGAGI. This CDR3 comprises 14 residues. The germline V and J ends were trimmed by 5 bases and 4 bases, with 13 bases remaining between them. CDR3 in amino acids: CASSRGEGADTQYF. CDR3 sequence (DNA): TGTGCCAGCAGTCGCGGGGAGGGGGCAGATACGCAGTATTTT.

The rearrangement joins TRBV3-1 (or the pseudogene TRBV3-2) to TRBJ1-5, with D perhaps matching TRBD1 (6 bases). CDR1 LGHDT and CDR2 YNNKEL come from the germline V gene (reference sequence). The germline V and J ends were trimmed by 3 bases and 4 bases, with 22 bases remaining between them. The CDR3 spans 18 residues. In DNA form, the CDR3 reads TGTGCCAGCAGCCAGAGTCCTAACCAGGGGACTACAAATCAGCCCCAGCATTTT. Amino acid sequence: CASSQSPNQGTTNQPQHF.

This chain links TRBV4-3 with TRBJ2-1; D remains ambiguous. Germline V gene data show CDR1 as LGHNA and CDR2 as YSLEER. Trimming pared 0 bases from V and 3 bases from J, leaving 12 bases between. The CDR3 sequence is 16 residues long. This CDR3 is CASSQEYETYYNEQFF. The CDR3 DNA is TGCGCCAGCAGCCAAGAATATGAAACTTACTACAATGAGCAGTTCTTC.

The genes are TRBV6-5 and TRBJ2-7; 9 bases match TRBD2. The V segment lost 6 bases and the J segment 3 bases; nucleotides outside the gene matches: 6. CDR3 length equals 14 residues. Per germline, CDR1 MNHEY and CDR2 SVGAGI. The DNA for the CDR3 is TGTGCCAGCAGACAAGGACTAGCGCGCTACGAGCAGTACTTC. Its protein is CASRQGLARYEQYF.

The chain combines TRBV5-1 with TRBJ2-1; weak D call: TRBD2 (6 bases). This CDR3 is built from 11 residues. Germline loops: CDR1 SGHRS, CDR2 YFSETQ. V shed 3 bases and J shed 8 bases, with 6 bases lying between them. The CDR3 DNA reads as TGCGCCAGCAGCTGGGGGGATGAGCAGTTCTTC. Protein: CASSWGDEQFF.

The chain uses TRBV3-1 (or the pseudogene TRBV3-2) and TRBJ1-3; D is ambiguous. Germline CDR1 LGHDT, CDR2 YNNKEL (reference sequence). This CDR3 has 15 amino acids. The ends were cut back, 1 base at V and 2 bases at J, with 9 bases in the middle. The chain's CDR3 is CASSQVRIPGNTIYF. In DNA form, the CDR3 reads TGTGCCAGCAGCCAAGTCCGTATTCCTGGAAACACCATATATTTT.

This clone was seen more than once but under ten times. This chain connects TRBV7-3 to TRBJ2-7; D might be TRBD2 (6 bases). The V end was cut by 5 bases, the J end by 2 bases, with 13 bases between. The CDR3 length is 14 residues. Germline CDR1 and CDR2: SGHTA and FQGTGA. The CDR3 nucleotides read TGTGCCAGCAGCCATCCCGGGACTCCCTACGAGCAGTACTTC. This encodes CASSHPGTPYEQYF.